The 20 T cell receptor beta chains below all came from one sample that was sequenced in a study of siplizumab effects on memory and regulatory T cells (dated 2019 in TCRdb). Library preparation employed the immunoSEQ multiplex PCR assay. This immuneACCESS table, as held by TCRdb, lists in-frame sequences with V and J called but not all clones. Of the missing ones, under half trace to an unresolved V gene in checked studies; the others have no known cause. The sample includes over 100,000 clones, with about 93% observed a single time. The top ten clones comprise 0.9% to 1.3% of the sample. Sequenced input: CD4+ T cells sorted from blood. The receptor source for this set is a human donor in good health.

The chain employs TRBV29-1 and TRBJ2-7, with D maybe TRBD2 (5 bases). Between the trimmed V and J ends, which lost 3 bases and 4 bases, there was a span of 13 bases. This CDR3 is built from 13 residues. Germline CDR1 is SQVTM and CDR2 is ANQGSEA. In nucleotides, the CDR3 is TGCAGCGTTGATGAGGGCGGTCGGTACGAGCAGTACTTC. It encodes CSVDEGGRYEQYF.

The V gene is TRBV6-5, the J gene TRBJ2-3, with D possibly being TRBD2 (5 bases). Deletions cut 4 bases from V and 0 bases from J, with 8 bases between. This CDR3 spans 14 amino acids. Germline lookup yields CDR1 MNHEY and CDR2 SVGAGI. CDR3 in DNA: TGTGCCAGCAGTTTGGGAGCCAGCACAGATACGCAGTATTTT. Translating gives CASSLGASTDTQYF.

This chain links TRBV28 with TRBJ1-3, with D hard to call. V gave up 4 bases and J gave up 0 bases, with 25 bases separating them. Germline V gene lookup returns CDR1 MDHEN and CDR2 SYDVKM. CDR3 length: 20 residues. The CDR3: CASSSVGRVKERLSGNTIYF. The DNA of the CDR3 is TGTGCCAGCAGTTCCGTCGGAAGGGTTAAAGAACGTCTCTCTGGAAACACCATATATTTT.

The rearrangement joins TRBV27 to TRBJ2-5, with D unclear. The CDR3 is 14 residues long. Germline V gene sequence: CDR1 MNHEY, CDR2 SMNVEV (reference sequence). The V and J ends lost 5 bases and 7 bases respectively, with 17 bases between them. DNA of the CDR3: TGTGCCAGCAGTCCCCCTGATCCAATGGGGACCCAGTACTTC. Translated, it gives CASSPPDPMGTQYF.

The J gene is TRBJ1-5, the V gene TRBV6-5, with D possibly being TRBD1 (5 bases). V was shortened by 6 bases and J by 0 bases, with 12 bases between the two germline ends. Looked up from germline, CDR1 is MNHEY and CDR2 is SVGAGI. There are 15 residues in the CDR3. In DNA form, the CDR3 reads TGTGCCAGCAGAGGAAGTGGGGGTAGCAATCAGCCCCAGCATTTT. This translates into CASRGSGGSNQPQHF.

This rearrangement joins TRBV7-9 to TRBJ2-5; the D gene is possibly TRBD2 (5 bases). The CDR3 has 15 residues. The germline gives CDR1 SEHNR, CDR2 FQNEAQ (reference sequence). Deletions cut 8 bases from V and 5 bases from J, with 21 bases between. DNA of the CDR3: TGTGCCAGCCAAGGCGGGCGACGGGGTCGGGAGACCCAGTACTTC. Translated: CASQGGRRGRETQYF.

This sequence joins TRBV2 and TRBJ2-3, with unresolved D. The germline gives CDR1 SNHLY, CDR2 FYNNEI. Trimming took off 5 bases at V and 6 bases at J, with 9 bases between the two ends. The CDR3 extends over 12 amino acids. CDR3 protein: CASSSFVDTQYF. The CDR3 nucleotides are TGTGCCAGCAGTTCCTTTGTGGATACGCAGTATTTT.

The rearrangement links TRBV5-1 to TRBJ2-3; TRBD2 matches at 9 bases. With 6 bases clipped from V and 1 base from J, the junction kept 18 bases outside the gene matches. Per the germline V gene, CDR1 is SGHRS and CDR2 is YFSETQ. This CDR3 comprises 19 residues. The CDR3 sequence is CASTTGRGSGSWGTDTQYF. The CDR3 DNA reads TGCGCCAGCACCACTGGGCGGGGTAGCGGGAGTTGGGGCACAGATACGCAGTATTTT.

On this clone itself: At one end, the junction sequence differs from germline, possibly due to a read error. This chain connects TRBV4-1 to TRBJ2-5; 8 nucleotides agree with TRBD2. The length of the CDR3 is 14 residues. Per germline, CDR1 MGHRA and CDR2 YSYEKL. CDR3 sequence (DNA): TGCGCCAGCAGCCAATTACCCGAACGGACTAGCAGCCACTTC. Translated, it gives CASSQLPERTSSHF.

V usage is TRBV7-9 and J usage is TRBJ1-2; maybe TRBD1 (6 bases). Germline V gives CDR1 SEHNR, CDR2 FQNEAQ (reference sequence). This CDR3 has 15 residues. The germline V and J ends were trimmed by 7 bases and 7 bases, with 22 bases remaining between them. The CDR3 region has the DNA TGTGCCAGCAACTTCGGAACAGGGTCCCGAACTGGCTACACCTTC. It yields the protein CASNFGTGSRTGYTF.

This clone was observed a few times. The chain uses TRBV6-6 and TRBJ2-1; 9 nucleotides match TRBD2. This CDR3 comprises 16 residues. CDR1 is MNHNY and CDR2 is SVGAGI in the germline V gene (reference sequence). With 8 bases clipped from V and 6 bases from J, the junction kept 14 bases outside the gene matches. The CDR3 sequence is CASWASGIERRNEQFF. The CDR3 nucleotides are TGTGCCAGCTGGGCTAGCGGGATCGAGCGACGCAATGAGCAGTTCTTC.

The CDR3 nucleotides are TGTGCCAGCAGTTTATTAGCTGCGGGAGGGCAGGGAAATGAGCAGTTCTTC. This encodes CASSLLAAGGQGNEQFF. J is TRBJ2-1 and V is TRBV28, with 9 positions matching TRBD2. With 1 base clipped from V and 7 bases from J, the junction kept 11 bases outside the gene matches. This CDR3 contains 17 residues. In germline, CDR1 is MDHEN, CDR2 SYDVKM.

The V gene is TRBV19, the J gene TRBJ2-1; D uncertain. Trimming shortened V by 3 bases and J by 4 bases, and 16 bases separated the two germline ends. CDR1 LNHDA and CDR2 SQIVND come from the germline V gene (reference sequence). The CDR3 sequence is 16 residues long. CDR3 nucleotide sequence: TGTGCCAGTAGTATTGACTCGACTCATATTTACAATGAGCAGTTCTTC. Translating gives CASSIDSTHIYNEQFF.

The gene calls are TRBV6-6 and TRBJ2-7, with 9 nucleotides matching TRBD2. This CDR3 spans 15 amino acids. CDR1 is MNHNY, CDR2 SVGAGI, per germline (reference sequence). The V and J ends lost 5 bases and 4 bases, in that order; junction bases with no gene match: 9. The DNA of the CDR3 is TGTGCCAGCAGTACCGCCGGGACTAGCCGTTACGAGCAGTACTTC. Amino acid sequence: CASSTAGTSRYEQYF.

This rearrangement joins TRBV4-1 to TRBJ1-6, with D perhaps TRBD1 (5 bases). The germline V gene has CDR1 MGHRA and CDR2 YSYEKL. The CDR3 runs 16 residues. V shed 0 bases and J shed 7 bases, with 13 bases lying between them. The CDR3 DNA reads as TGCGCCAGCAGCCAAGAGTGGCCAGGGCAGAATTCACCCCTCCACTTT. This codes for CASSQEWPGQNSPLHF.

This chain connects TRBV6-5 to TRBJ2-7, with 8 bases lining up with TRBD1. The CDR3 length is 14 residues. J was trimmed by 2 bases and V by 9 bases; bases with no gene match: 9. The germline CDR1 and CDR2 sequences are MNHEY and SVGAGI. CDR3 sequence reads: CASRRDRLPYEQYF. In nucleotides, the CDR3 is TGTGCCAGTAGACGGGACAGGCTCCCCTACGAGCAGTACTTC.

CDR3 residues: CASSEGRNGRNTIYF. The CDR3 DNA follows: TGCGCCAGCAGTGAAGGGAGGAACGGGAGAAACACCATATATTTT. The V call is TRBV10-1, the J call TRBJ1-3; D remains unclear. The germline V gene has CDR1 WNHNN and CDR2 SYGVQD (reference sequence). The germline V and J ends were trimmed by 3 bases and 5 bases, with 14 bases remaining between them. The CDR3 consists of 15 residues.

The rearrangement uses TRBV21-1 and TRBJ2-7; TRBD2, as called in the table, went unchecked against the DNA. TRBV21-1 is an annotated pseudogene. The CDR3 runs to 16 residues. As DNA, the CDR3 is TGTGCCAGCAGCAACCGAATGGGCGGGAAAGGGGACGAGCAGTACTTC. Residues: CASSNRMGGKGDEQYF.

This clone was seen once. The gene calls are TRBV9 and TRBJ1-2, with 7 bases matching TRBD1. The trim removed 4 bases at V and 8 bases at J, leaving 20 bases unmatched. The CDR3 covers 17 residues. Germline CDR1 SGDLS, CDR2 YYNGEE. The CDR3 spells CASSPAGQLPSVSGYTF. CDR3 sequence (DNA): TGTGCCAGCAGCCCGGCGGGACAGCTACCTTCGGTGTCCGGCTACACCTTC.

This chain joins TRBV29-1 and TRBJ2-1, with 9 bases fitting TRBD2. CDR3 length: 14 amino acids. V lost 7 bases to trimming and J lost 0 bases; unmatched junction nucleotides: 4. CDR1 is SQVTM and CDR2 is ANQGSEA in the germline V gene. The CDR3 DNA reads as TGCAGCGGCAGACTAGCGGCCTCCTACAATGAGCAGTTCTTC. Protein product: CSGRLAASYNEQFF.